This paragraph covers one T cell receptor (beta chain) sequence. The sample belongs to a study of somatic mutations in cytotoxic T cells in rheumatoid arthritis. The method was immunoSEQ multiplex PCR; TCRdb's version includes in-frame clones alone and lacks a portion of them. The sample lists about 19,000 clones; roughly 85% were seen once. Trimming at V came to 4 bases and at J to 4 bases, leaving 7 bases not matched to a gene. The CDR3 runs to 16 residues. Per the germline V gene, CDR1 is KGHSH and CDR2 is LQKENI. The sample taken for sequencing was CD8+ T cells sorted from blood. The chain recombines TRBV18 with TRBJ2-2, with 9 bases lining up with TRBD1. The origin of this receptor is a woman aged 35 to 49 with rheumatoid arthritis. CDR3 protein: CASSRGQGTATGELFF. The CDR3 nucleotides read TGTGCCAGCTCACGGGGACAGGGAACGGCCACCGGGGAGCTGTTTTTT.